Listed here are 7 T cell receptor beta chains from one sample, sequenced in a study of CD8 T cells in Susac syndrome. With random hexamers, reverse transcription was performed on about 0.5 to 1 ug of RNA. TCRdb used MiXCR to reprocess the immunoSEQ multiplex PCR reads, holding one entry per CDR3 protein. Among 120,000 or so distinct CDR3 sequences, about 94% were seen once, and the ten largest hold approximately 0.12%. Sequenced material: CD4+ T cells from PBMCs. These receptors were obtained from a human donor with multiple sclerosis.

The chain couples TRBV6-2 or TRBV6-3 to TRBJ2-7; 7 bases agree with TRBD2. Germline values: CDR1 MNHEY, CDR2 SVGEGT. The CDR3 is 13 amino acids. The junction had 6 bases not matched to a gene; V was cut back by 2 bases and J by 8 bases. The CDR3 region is CASSYRREVQQYF. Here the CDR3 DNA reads TGTGCCAGCAGTTACAGACGGGAGGTTCAGCAGTACTTC.

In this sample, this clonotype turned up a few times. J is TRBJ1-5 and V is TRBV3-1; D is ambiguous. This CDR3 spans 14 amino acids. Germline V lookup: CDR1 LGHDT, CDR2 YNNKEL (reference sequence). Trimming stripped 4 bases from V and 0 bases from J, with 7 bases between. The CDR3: CASSRGFSNQPQHF. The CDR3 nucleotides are TGTGCCAGCAGCCGGGGTTTTAGCAATCAGCCCCAGCATTTT.

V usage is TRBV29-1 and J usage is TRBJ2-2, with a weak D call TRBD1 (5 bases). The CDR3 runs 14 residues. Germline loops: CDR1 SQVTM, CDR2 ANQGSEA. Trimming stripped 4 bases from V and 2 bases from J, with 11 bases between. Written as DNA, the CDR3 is TGCAGCGTTGGGGCGTGGGGCAACACCGGGGAGCTGTTTTTT. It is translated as CSVGAWGNTGELFF.

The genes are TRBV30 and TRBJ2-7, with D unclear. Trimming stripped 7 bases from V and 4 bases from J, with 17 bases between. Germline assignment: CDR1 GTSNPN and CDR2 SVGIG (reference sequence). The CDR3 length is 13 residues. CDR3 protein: CASYGRTIYEQYF. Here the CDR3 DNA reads TGTGCCTCCTACGGACGGACCATTTACGAGCAGTACTTC. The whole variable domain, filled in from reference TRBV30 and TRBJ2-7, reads SQTIHQWPATLVQPVGSPLSLECTVEGTSNPNLYWYRQAAGRGLQLLFYSVGIGQISSEVPQNLSASRPQDRQFILSSKKLLLSDSGFYLCASYGRTIYEQYFGPGTRLTVT.

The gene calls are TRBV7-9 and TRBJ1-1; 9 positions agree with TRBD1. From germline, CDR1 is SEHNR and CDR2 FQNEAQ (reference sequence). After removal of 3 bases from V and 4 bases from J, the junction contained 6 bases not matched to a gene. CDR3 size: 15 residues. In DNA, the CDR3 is TGTGCCAGCAGCTTGGGACAGGGCGGGATCACTGAAGCTTTCTTT. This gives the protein CASSLGQGGITEAFF.

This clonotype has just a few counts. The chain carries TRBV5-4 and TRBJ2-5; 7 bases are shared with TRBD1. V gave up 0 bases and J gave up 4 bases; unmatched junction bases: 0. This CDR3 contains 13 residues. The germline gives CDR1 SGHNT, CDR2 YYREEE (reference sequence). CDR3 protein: CASSLDRGETQYF. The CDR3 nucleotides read TGTGCCAGCAGCTTGGACAGGGGAGAGACCCAGTACTTC.

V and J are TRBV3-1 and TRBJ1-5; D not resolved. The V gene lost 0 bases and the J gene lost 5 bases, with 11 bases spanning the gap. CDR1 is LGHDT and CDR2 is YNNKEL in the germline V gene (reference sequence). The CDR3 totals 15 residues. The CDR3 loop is CASSQDLGRDQPQHF. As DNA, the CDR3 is TGTGCCAGCAGCCAAGATCTTGGCAGAGATCAGCCCCAGCATTTT.